These T cell receptor beta chains were read from a single sample in a study of Graves' ophthalmopathy and Graves' hyperthyroidism. TCRdb fed the multiplex PCR reads into MiXCR, producing one record per CDR3 protein. The data hold almost 750,000 distinct CDR3 sequences, with about 44% observed a single time. The sequenced sample consisted of peripheral blood. The receptors come from an adult man with Graves' ophthalmopathy. Both conserved end residues are part of each CDR3. The D gene is left open where the match is weak. Only some rows state a clone size, as once, few, many or a class for expanded clones.

many,14,TRBV9,TRBJ1-2,TRBD1,CASSGTGKSYGYTF,TGTGCCAGCAGCGGGACAGGGAAATCCTATGGCTACACCTTC
few,13,TRBV27,TRBJ1-2,TRBD1,CASSLSDRDGYTF,TGTGCCAGCAGTTTATCGGACAGGGACGGCTACACCTTC
many,14,TRBV10-3,TRBJ2-7,TRBD1,CATVKRQGVFEQYF,TGTGCCACGGTAAAGAGACAGGGGGTTTTCGAGCAGTACTTC
many,13,TRBV9,TRBJ1-2,NA,CASTTAANYGYTF,TGTGCCAGCACCACGGCAGCTAACTATGGCTACACCTTC
few,14,TRBV5-1,TRBJ1-1,TRBD1,CASIRDSMNTEAFF,TGCGCCAGCATCCGGGACAGTATGAACACTGAAGCTTTCTTT
few,16,TRBV28,TRBJ1-6,TRBD1,CASSFPTGAKYSPLHF,TGTGCCAGCAGTTTTCCGACAGGGGCTAAGTATTCACCCCTCCACTTT
many,15,TRBV7-3,TRBJ2-5,TRBD1,CATSQGGTGGETQYF,TGTGCCACTTCTCAGGGTGGGACAGGTGGAGAGACCCAGTACTTC
NA,16,TRBV11-2,TRBJ2-7,TRBD2,CASSNRLAGASYEQYF,TGTGCCAGCAGCAACAGACTAGCGGGGGCCTCCTACGAGCAGTACTTC
NA,16,TRBV20-1,TRBJ2-7,TRBD1,CSARDMPAGGKYEQYF,TGCAGTGCTAGAGATATGCCGGCAGGGGGCAAGTACGAGCAGTACTTC
many,12,TRBV19,TRBJ1-1,NA,CASSQTGPEAFF,TGTGCCAGTAGTCAGACAGGCCCTGAAGCTTTCTTT
few,13,TRBV7-2,TRBJ2-3,NA,CAGEDSLTDTQYF,TGTGCCGGCGAGGACTCCCTCACAGATACGCAGTATTTT
many,12,TRBV7-9,TRBJ1-1,NA,CASSAGEAEAFF,TGTGCCAGCAGCGCCGGTGAGGCGGAAGCTTTCTTT
many,13,TRBV5-6,TRBJ2-5,NA,CASSWGKGQTQYF,TGTGCCAGCAGCTGGGGGAAGGGTCAGACCCAGTACTTC
NA,15,TRBV2,TRBJ1-4,NA,CASSLRAGTSEKLFF,TGTGCCAGCAGCTTAAGGGCTGGGACTAGTGAAAAACTGTTTTTT
NA,15,TRBV20-1,TRBJ1-4,NA,CSVLPGRGTNEKLFF,TGCAGTGTTCTACCGGGGCGCGGGACTAATGAAAAACTGTTTTTT
NA,16,TRBV25-1,TRBJ1-1,NA,CASSLLSGVEDTEAFF,TGTGCCAGCAGTTTATTATCAGGGGTGGAGGACACTGAAGCTTTCTTT
NA,13,TRBV12-3/TRBV12-4,TRBJ2-3,NA,CASKKGGTDTQYF,TGTGCCAGCAAAAAGGGTGGCACAGATACGCAGTATTTT
few,13,TRBV20-1,TRBJ1-2,NA,CSARSPRDQSRTF,TGCAGTGCTAGAAGTCCCAGGGACCAAAGCCGCACCTTC
few,14,TRBV5-6,TRBJ1-1,NA,CASISQGIITEAFF,TGTGCCAGCATCTCACAGGGAATCATCACTGAAGCTTTCTTT
many,14,TRBV20-1,TRBJ2-2,TRBD1,CSARTGGITGELFF,TGCAGTGCGAGAACAGGGGGCATTACCGGGGAGCTGTTTTTT
NA,10,TRBV7-8,TRBJ1-2,NA,CASSLLGDTF,TGTGCCAGCAGCCTCCTTGGGGACACCTTC
NA,16,TRBV25-1,TRBJ2-7,TRBD1,CASSGAGGQGAYEQYF,TGTGCCAGCAGTGGGGCTGGGGGACAGGGGGCCTACGAGCAGTACTTC
NA,14,TRBV11-2,TRBJ1-2,NA,CASSFGQPIYGYTF,TGTGCCAGCAGCTTCGGACAGCCCATCTATGGCTACACCTTC
NA,12,TRBV29-1,TRBJ2-7,NA,CSGGQAGERQYF,TGCAGCGGTGGACAGGCGGGAGAAAGGCAGTACTTC
NA,10,TRBV2,TRBJ1-3,NA,CASRVNTIYF,TGTGCCAGCAGGGTGAACACCATATATTTT
NA,12,TRBV19,TRBJ1-2,NA,CASITQHYGYTF,TGTGCCAGTATTACCCAACACTATGGCTACACCTTC
few,15,TRBV9,TRBJ1-6,TRBD1,CASSYSTGEGSPLHF,TGTGCCAGCAGTTACTCGACAGGGGAAGGGTCACCCCTCCACTTT
many,13,TRBV20-1,TRBJ2-7,NA,CSAVQAAHYEQYF,TGCAGTGCCGTCCAGGCAGCGCACTACGAGCAGTACTTC
NA,14,TRBV25-1,TRBJ2-5,NA,CASSLIATEETQYF,TGTGCCAGCAGCTTAATAGCCACCGAGGAGACCCAGTACTTC
NA,16,TRBV2,TRBJ2-7,TRBD2,CASSQTGTSISYEQYF,TGTGCCAGCAGCCAGACCGGGACTAGTATCTCCTACGAGCAGTACTTC
once,16,TRBV7-9,TRBJ2-7,NA,CASSQRAAGKSYEQYF,TGTGCCAGCAGCCAAAGGGCAGCCGGGAAATCCTACGAGCAGTACTTC
NA,13,TRBV19,TRBJ1-1,NA,CVSRGSGRAEAFF,TGTGTCTCGAGAGGGAGTGGTCGCGCTGAAGCTTTCTTT
NA,15,TRBV6-2/TRBV6-3,TRBJ2-7,TRBD2,CASSYSAGGSYEQYF,TGTGCCAGCAGTTACTCAGCGGGAGGCTCCTACGAGCAGTACTTC